Below, 30 T cell receptor beta chains from the same sample are listed, as sequenced in a study of CD8 T cells in ankylosing spondylitis (dated by TCRdb to about 2017). Libraries came from 5' RACE. The data were produced on an Illumina HiSeq 2500. The public sequencing data were trimmed at Q25 with fastp and processed into clonotypes with MiXCR by TCRdb, which kept only in-frame beta chains. When rows share a CDR3 protein, they turn into one entry using the most common DNA and genes. This sample holds 350,000 or so distinct CDR3 sequences; more than 9% were observed only once. The ten top clones hold roughly a tenth of the sample. The material sequenced was blood, either unsorted or a sorted T cell fraction (not recorded which). Source of these receptors: a female donor with ankylosing spondylitis or in good health (not recorded which).

This clonotype was picked up a small number of times. The chain is built from TRBV20-1 and TRBJ2-7; 7 bases fit TRBD2. Germline CDR1 and CDR2: DFQATT and SNEGSKA (reference sequence). The CDR3 runs to 14 residues. With 1 base clipped from V and 4 bases from J, the junction kept 7 bases outside the gene matches. Here the CDR3 reads CSARGGGRGYEQYF. The CDR3 DNA sequence: TGCAGTGCTAGAGGAGGCGGGAGAGGTTACGAGCAGTACTTC.

This clonotype has a count of ten or more. This chain connects TRBV7-2 to TRBJ2-3; D remains unclear. The CDR3 covers 13 residues. Germline CDR1 and CDR2: SGHTA and FQGNSA. Trimming pared 5 bases from V and 3 bases from J, leaving 9 bases between. The CDR3 sequence: CASSPYVTDTQYF. CDR3 sequence (DNA): TGTGCCAGCAGCCCTTACGTGACAGATACGCAGTATTTT.

Ten or more counts support this clonotype. The chain couples TRBV10-3 to TRBJ1-3; TRBD1 is a possible D gene (5 bases). V lost 0 bases and J 2 bases, leaving 11 bases between the germline ends. The CDR3 runs to 16 residues. The germline V gene encodes CDR1 ENHRY and CDR2 SYGVKD. The CDR3 here is CAISESGGAAGNTIYF. The CDR3 nucleotides read TGTGCCATCAGTGAGTCGGGAGGGGCGGCTGGAAACACCATATATTTT.

The genes are TRBV5-1 and TRBJ2-7; 8 bases match TRBD1. This CDR3 spans 14 amino acids. Per the germline V gene, CDR1 is SGHRS and CDR2 is YFSETQ. V lost 4 bases to trimming and J lost 6 bases; unmatched junction nucleotides: 9. In DNA form, the CDR3 reads TGCGCCAGCAGCCCCATGACAGGGGTCGGCGAGCAGTACTTC. The encoded protein is CASSPMTGVGEQYF. Full variable domain (remainder filled in from reference TRBV5-1 and TRBJ2-7): KAGVTQTPRYLIKTRGQQVTLSCSPISGHRSVSWYQQTPGQGLQFLFEYFSETQRNKGNFPGRFSGRQFSNSRSEMNVSTLELGDSALYLCASSPMTGVGEQYFGPGTRLTVT.

This clonotype was found a few times. The gene calls are TRBV18 and TRBJ2-2; a weak D match, TRBD2 (6 bases). This CDR3 has 14 amino acids. The germline V and J ends were trimmed by 3 bases and 6 bases, with 11 bases remaining between them. Germline V gene sequence: CDR1 KGHSH, CDR2 LQKENI. The CDR3 here is CASSPPGLPGELFF. In DNA form, the CDR3 reads TGTGCCAGCTCACCGCCGGGACTTCCCGGGGAGCTGTTTTTT. Drawing the rest from reference TRBV18 and TRBJ2-2, the complete variable domain is NAGVMQNPRHLVRRRGQEARLRCSPMKGHSHVYWYRQLPEEGLKFMVYLQKENIIDESGMPKERFSAEFPKEGPSILRIQQVVRGDSAAYFCASSPPGLPGELFFGEGSRLTVL.

The chain couples TRBV4-2 to TRBJ2-3; TRBD1 agrees at 8 bases. Per the germline V gene, CDR1 is LGHNA and CDR2 is YNFKEQ. The CDR3 loop spans 16 amino acids. The junction had 4 bases not matched to a gene; V was cut back by 2 bases and J by 0 bases. As DNA, the CDR3 is TGTGCCAGCAGCCAACGTGCAGGGGGCAGCACAGATACGCAGTATTTT. This translates into CASSQRAGGSTDTQYF.

This clonotype showed up just a few times. The genes are TRBV5-1 and TRBJ1-2; D possibly corresponds to TRBD1 (6 bases). V lost 6 bases and J 4 bases, leaving 19 bases between the germline ends. Germline V CDR1 and CDR2: SGHRS, YFSETQ. CDR3 length: 15 amino acids. DNA of the CDR3: TGCGCCAGCAACCCAGCCGGGGGGCTGCGCTATGGCTACACCTTC. This translates into CASNPAGGLRYGYTF.

The V gene is TRBV3-1, the J gene TRBJ1-1; no reliable D call. V was clipped by 0 bases and J by 6 bases, with 8 bases between them. This CDR3 comprises 13 residues. Germline CDR1 is LGHDT and CDR2 is YNNKEL (reference sequence). The CDR3 reads CASSQDRGAEAFF. In DNA form, the CDR3 reads TGTGCCAGCAGCCAAGATCGTGGAGCTGAAGCTTTCTTT.

This clonotype was picked up many times. The CDR3 here is CASSVGTSGVYEQFF. The CDR3 nucleotides read TGTGCCAGCAGCGTGGGAACTAGCGGGGTGTATGAGCAGTTCTTC. The chain links TRBV12-3 or TRBV12-4 to TRBJ2-1; 10 bases are a match to TRBD2. The trim removed 6 bases at V and 8 bases at J, leaving 10 bases unmatched. The CDR3 spans 15 residues.

In its sample, this clonotype was seen a few times. The chain employs TRBV5-1 and TRBJ2-1; 9 bases match TRBD2. The V and J ends lost 2 bases and 8 bases, in that order; junction bases with no gene match: 11. Looked up from germline, CDR1 is SGHRS and CDR2 is YFSETQ. The CDR3 extends over 16 amino acids. CDR3 DNA: TGCGCCAGCAGCTTAAGGGCTAGCGGGGTTATCGATGAGCAGTTCTTC. This translates into CASSLRASGVIDEQFF.

This rearrangement joins TRBV7-8 to TRBJ1-2; 7 positions agree with TRBD1. The CDR3 length is 15 residues. The germline gives CDR1 SGHVS, CDR2 FQNEAQ. V was clipped by 0 bases and J by 6 bases; unmatched bases: 7. The CDR3 protein is CASSLAGGGYDGYTF. CDR3 in DNA: TGTGCCAGCAGCTTAGCCGGAGGGGGCTACGATGGCTACACCTTC.

This clonotype was seen only a few times. The chain uses TRBV7-9 and TRBJ1-1, with D perhaps TRBD1 (6 bases). From germline, CDR1 is SEHNR and CDR2 FQNEAQ (reference sequence). V shed 5 bases and J shed 8 bases, with 21 bases lying between them. This CDR3 is built from 15 residues. In DNA, the CDR3 is TGTGCCAGCAGCCCCTTGGGGGGGGGGGCGGAGGAAGCTTTCTTT. It is translated as CASSPLGGGAEEAFF.

This clonotype has more than one count but fewer than ten. This chain joins TRBV11-2 and TRBJ1-1, with a possible D match to TRBD1 (5 bases). Germline V lookup: CDR1 SGHAT, CDR2 FQNNGV. This CDR3 is 14 amino acids long. Trimming took off 5 bases at V and 6 bases at J, with 16 bases between the two ends. In DNA form, the CDR3 reads TGTGCCAGCAGCCGCTCAGGGCCTGGCGCTGAAGCTTTCTTT. This translates into CASSRSGPGAEAFF.

This clonotype was recorded many times. V and J are TRBV5-6 and TRBJ2-2; 11 bases line up with TRBD1. Germline CDR1 and CDR2: SGHDT and YYEEEE. Unmatched junction bases numbered 3, after V lost 3 bases and J lost 5 bases. This CDR3 contains 15 residues. CDR3 loop: CASSWRDRGTGELFF. The CDR3 nucleotides read TGTGCCAGCAGCTGGAGGGACAGGGGGACCGGGGAGCTGTTTTTT.

This clonotype was seen repeatedly, ten times or more. The V and J genes are TRBV5-1 and TRBJ1-1; 7 bases agree with TRBD1. The CDR3 runs to 16 residues. From germline, CDR1 is SGHRS and CDR2 YFSETQ. J gave up 1 base and V 4 bases, and 10 bases lay outside the gene matches. CDR3 coding DNA: TGCGCCAGCAGCCCGGGTACAGGGGCCCAGAACACTGAAGCTTTCTTT. The encoded protein is CASSPGTGAQNTEAFF.

The chain carries TRBV7-2 and TRBJ1-3; D is unclear. Per the germline V gene, CDR1 is SGHTA and CDR2 is FQGNSA. V shed 3 bases and J shed 2 bases, with 8 bases lying between them. CDR3 length equals 14 residues. CDR3 sequence (DNA): TGTGCCAGCAGCTTCGGGTTTACTGGAAACACCATATATTTT. Translation gives CASSFGFTGNTIYF. The full variable domain, rest sourced from reference TRBV7-2 and TRBJ1-3, is GAGVSQSPSNKVTEKGKDVELRCDPISGHTALYWYRQSLGQGLEFLIYFQGNSAPDKSGLPSDRFSAERTGGSVSTLTIQRTQQEDSAVYLCASSFGFTGNTIYFGEGSWLTVV.

This clonotype was counted ten times or more. The chain links TRBV10-3 to TRBJ2-1, with D tentatively TRBD1 (6 bases). The length of the CDR3 is 12 residues. Trimming took 3 bases from V and 13 from J, leaving 13 bases between them. The germline V gene has CDR1 ENHRY and CDR2 SYGVKD. CDR3 nucleotides: TGTGCCATCAGTGATGGACAGCCTTATCAGTTCTTC. It is translated as CAISDGQPYQFF.

This chain connects TRBV18 to TRBJ2-1, with 9 positions matching TRBD1. The CDR3 totals 15 residues. Trimming removed 1 base from V and 7 bases from J; junction bases left unmatched: 5. From germline, CDR1 is KGHSH and CDR2 LQKENI. This chain's CDR3 is CASSPRTGGWNEQFF. CDR3 DNA: TGTGCCAGCTCACCACGCACAGGGGGCTGGAATGAGCAGTTCTTC.

This clonotype appeared many times. The gene calls are TRBV20-1 and TRBJ2-3; 13 positions agree with TRBD2. Germline CDR1 and CDR2: DFQATT and SNEGSKA (reference sequence). The J segment lost 1 base and the V segment lost 3 bases, leaving 13 bases of the junction unmatched. The CDR3 is 19 residues long. Written as DNA, the CDR3 is TGCAGTGCTAGGCGCCTCGGGACTAGCGGGACGAAACGCACAGATACGCAGTATTTT. This encodes CSARRLGTSGTKRTDTQYF.

This clonotype occurred once. This sequence may be a read error, since a much larger clone differs from it by one base. The CDR3 ends on some other residue instead of the conserved phenylalanine or tryptophan, so this is likely a read error. The chain has TRBV20-1 and TRBJ2-2; D ambiguous. CDR1 and CDR2 from the germline V gene are DFQATT and SNEGSKA (reference sequence). This CDR3 has 12 amino acids. Trimming pared 4 bases from V and 6 bases from J, leaving 9 bases between. The CDR3 sequence is CSAIGGPGELFS. The CDR3 bases are TGCAGTGCTATAGGTGGGCCCGGGGAGCTGTTTTCT.

This clonotype was seen many times. The rearrangement uses TRBV18 and TRBJ2-3; no clear D. The germline CDR1 and CDR2 sequences are KGHSH and LQKENI. This CDR3 comprises 17 residues. V gave up 0 bases and J gave up 2 bases, with 15 bases separating them. CDR3 sequence reads: CASSPPAGPKPTDTQYF. The CDR3 bases are TGTGCCAGCTCACCACCGGCTGGACCGAAGCCCACAGATACGCAGTATTTT.

This clonotype was recorded at least ten times. The CDR3 DNA reads as TGCAGTGCTAGTCTCGGGGGCGCTGGGGCCAACGTCCTGACTTTC. Protein product: CSASLGGAGANVLTF. The chain employs TRBV20-1 and TRBJ2-6; the D gene could be TRBD1 or TRBD2 (6 bases each). The length of the CDR3 is 15 residues. CDR1 DFQATT and CDR2 SNEGSKA come from the germline V gene (reference sequence). Trimming took 3 bases from V and 2 from J, leaving 11 bases between them.

The chain carries TRBV7-2 and TRBJ2-2; D tentatively reads TRBD1 or TRBD2 (6 bases each). The germline V gene has CDR1 SGHTA and CDR2 FQGNSA. The CDR3 has 15 residues. The ends were cut back, 1 base at V and 7 bases at J, with 13 bases in the middle. The CDR3 nucleotides read TGTGCCAGCAGCTTAGTTTCCGGGGGCGGCGGGGAGCTGTTTTTT. Protein: CASSLVSGGGGELFF.

A few counts support this clonotype. The chain employs TRBV3-1 and TRBJ2-6; D unresolved. V was trimmed by 8 bases and J by 0 bases, leaving 8 bases between them. Germline CDR1 reads LGHDT; CDR2 reads YNNKEL (reference sequence). The CDR3 covers 14 residues. CDR3 DNA sequence: TGTGCCAGCGGCGAAAGCTCTGGGGCCAACGTCCTGACTTTC. It yields the protein CASGESSGANVLTF.

In this sample, this clonotype turned up many times. CDR3 bases: TGTGCCAGCAGTTTAGATTTCCAGGGGGTTTTTGAGCAGTTCTTC. Its translation: CASSLDFQGVFEQFF. The genes are TRBV27 and TRBJ2-1; 7 positions match TRBD1. The CDR3 contains 15 residues. CDR1 MNHEY and CDR2 SMNVEV come from the germline V gene (reference sequence). V trimming: 2 bases; J trimming: 9 bases; junction bases outside the gene matches: 10.

This clonotype was observed at least ten times. The CDR3 spells CASSVAQAGAPWGQPQHF. The DNA of the CDR3 is TGTGCCAGCAGCGTAGCCCAGGCAGGGGCTCCTTGGGGTCAGCCCCAGCATTTT. The chain carries TRBV9 and TRBJ1-5; maybe TRBD1 (6 bases). Germline V CDR1 and CDR2: SGDLS, YYNGEE. V was shortened by 0 bases and J by 6 bases, with 22 bases between the two germline ends. There are 18 residues in the CDR3. The full variable domain, with the rest looked up from reference TRBV9 and TRBJ1-5, is DSGVTQTPKHLITATGQRVTLRCSPRSGDLSVYWYQQSLDQGLQFLIQYYNGEERAKGNILERFSAQQFPDLHSELNLSSLELGDSALYFCASSVAQAGAPWGQPQHFGDGTRLSIL.

This clonotype was observed a few times. The chain joins TRBV20-1 to TRBJ2-3, with 13 bases that match TRBD2. Germline V lookup: CDR1 DFQATT, CDR2 SNEGSKA (reference sequence). The CDR3 loop spans 15 amino acids. CDR3 protein: CSPRTSGRTTDTQYF. The CDR3 DNA sequence: TGCAGCCCCCGGACTAGCGGGAGAACTACAGATACGCAGTATTTT.

This clonotype was found a few times. The chain joins TRBV20-1 to TRBJ2-7; 10 positions agree with TRBD1. There are 15 residues in the CDR3. Unmatched junction bases numbered 7, after V lost 3 bases and J lost 2 bases. The V gene's germline CDR1 is DFQATT and CDR2 SNEGSKA (reference sequence). CDR3 nucleotide sequence: TGCAGTGCTAGTCGGACAGGGGGAGGGGCCTACGAGCAGTACTTC. This codes for CSASRTGGGAYEQYF.

This clonotype showed up just a few times. CDR3 bases: TGCAGTGCTAGCGGGAGGGTTCCCGGGGAGCTGTTTTTT. This encodes CSASGRVPGELFF. The chain couples TRBV20-1 to TRBJ2-2, with 8 bases aligning to TRBD2. V gave up 3 bases and J gave up 6 bases; unmatched junction bases: 3. Germline V lookup: CDR1 DFQATT, CDR2 SNEGSKA (reference sequence). This CDR3 is 13 amino acids long.

The rearrangement uses TRBV5-1 and TRBJ2-5; 7 bases fit TRBD1. Germline V gene lookup returns CDR1 SGHRS and CDR2 YFSETQ. The trim removed 4 bases at V and 2 bases at J, leaving 2 bases unmatched. There are 13 residues in the CDR3. The DNA of the CDR3 is TGCGCCAGCAGCAGGGGACAGCAAGAGACCCAGTACTTC. This sequence encodes CASSRGQQETQYF.